This T cell receptor (beta chain) appears in the sequencing data of a study of regulatory T cells in long-lasting Graves disease. Findings and limits, study-wide: Gene preferences differed: TRBV28, TRBJ1-2, TRBJ2-5 in persistent cases.

The CDR3 consists of 16 residues. Trimming took off 3 bases at V and 0 bases at J, with 12 bases between the two ends. The V gene's germline CDR1 is SGHKS and CDR2 YYEKEE (reference sequence). Time point noted: newly diagnosed GD, antithyroid drugs for less than 3 months. The TCR library was prepared using RNA isolated from PBMCs. Concerning this clonotype: What it recognizes is unknown.

Arm-PCR of CDR3 regions and iRepertoire HTBI primers were the basis on which TCR beta libraries were built. TCRdb ran MiXCR on the multiplex PCR reads and lists one entry per CDR3 protein. This table holds about 430,000 distinct CDR3 sequences, 15% found once. The sample was also linked to a second study, of T cells in Graves' hyperthyroidism and ophthalmopathy. From that second work: Thyroid ultrasound and orbital computed tomography, with clinical symptoms and serum thyroxine and TRAb, informed diagnoses.

The genes are TRBV5-5 and TRBJ1-4, with D possibly matching TRBD1 (6 bases). The sequencing used peripheral blood mononuclear cells (PBMCs), collected at new diagnosis, from a patient treated with antithyroid drugs. This clonotype originated in a woman aged 40 to 50 with Graves disease. The CDR3 DNA reads TGTGCCAGCAGCTGGGGGCACTCTGCAACTAATGAAAAACTGTTTTTT. Translated, it gives CASSWGHSATNEKLFF.